A single sample is the source of the 9 T cell receptor beta chains below, sequenced in a study of cytomegalovirus exposure and HLA in healthy donors. Sequenced by immunoSEQ multiplex PCR; TCRdb stores in-frame clones only, minus some. This sample carries approximately 120,000 clones, about 94% of them seen once, and the ten largest clones take around 1.3%. What was sequenced was PBMCs. These receptors all come from a woman aged 18-29 years in good health and CMV-seronegative.

CDR3 amino acids: CASSLGGGGGYTF. In nucleotides, the CDR3 is TGTGCCAGCAGCTTGGGGGGGGGCGGAGGCTACACCTTC. J is TRBJ1-2 and V is TRBV5-4; a possible D gene is TRBD1 (6 bases). Trimming pared 0 bases from V and 8 bases from J, leaving 11 bases between. The CDR3 consists of 13 residues. The germline CDR1 and CDR2 sequences are SGHNT and YYREEE (reference sequence).

This chain connects TRBV6-5 to TRBJ2-7; the D gene is possibly TRBD1 (5 bases). Germline V gives CDR1 MNHEY, CDR2 SVGAGI. The CDR3 spans 12 residues. V lost 10 bases to trimming and J lost 0 bases, with 10 bases between them. The CDR3 region has the DNA TGTGCCACCCAGGGCGTCTCCTACGAGCAGTACTTC. Protein sequence: CATQGVSYEQYF.

The chain links TRBV11-1 to TRBJ2-7; D is unresolved. Trimming took off 3 bases at V and 5 bases at J, with 11 bases between the two ends. The length of the CDR3 is 13 residues. Germline V gene data show CDR1 as SGHAT and CDR2 as FQDESV (reference sequence). CDR3 region: CASSFLMQDEQYF. In DNA, the CDR3 is TGTGCCAGCAGCTTCCTCATGCAGGACGAGCAGTACTTC. Drawing the rest from reference TRBV11-1 and TRBJ2-7, the complete variable domain is EAEVAQSPRYKITEKSQAVAFWCDPISGHATLYWYRQILGQGPELLVQFQDESVVDDSQLPKDRFSAERLKGVDSTLKIQPAELGDSAMYLCASSFLMQDEQYFGPGTRLTVT.

The rearrangement joins TRBV18 to TRBJ2-2, with TRBD1 identical over 10 bases. CDR3 length: 18 residues. The ends lost 4 bases at V and 2 bases at J; junction bases unmatched: 10. Germline CDR1 and CDR2: KGHSH and LQKENI. The CDR3 protein is CASSLTGTGALNTGELFF. The DNA for the CDR3 is TGTGCCAGCTCACTAACCGGGACAGGGGCCCTTAACACCGGGGAGCTGTTTTTT.

The rearrangement joins TRBV30 to TRBJ1-4; D not certain. The CDR3 is made up of 16 amino acids. The germline V gene has CDR1 GTSNPN and CDR2 SVGIG (reference sequence). Between the trimmed V and J ends, which lost 5 bases and 5 bases, there was a span of 21 bases. The CDR3 loop reads CAWGPPIGRGNEKLFF. The CDR3 nucleotides are TGTGCCTGGGGCCCGCCGATTGGGCGCGGGAATGAAAAACTGTTTTTT.

This chain uses TRBV28 with TRBJ1-5; TRBD1 might be the D (5 bases). Germline values: CDR1 MDHEN, CDR2 SYDVKM. The CDR3 covers 14 residues. V was pared by 4 bases and J by 9 bases, with 16 bases between. For the CDR3, the DNA is TGTGCCAGCAGTTCAAGGGGCCCGCAGGGGCCCCAGCATTTT. Its protein is CASSSRGPQGPQHF.

This clone has only a few counts. The CDR3 loop is CASSSREHAGELFF. The CDR3 DNA reads as TGTGCCAGCAGCTCGAGGGAACATGCCGGGGAGCTGTTTTTT. This chain joins TRBV7-2 and TRBJ2-2, with D perhaps matching TRBD2 (5 bases). The CDR3 has 14 residues. The germline gives CDR1 SGHTA, CDR2 FQGNSA. V lost 4 bases and J 6 bases, leaving 12 bases between the germline ends.

The CDR3 DNA reads as TGTGCCAGCAGCCCGGCGGGCTCCTACAATGAGCAGTTCTTC. It codes for CASSPAGSYNEQFF. The chain joins TRBV7-3 to TRBJ2-1, with TRBD2 as a possible D gene (5 bases). This CDR3 contains 14 residues. Between the trimmed V and J ends, which lost 5 bases and 0 bases, there was a span of 8 bases. Germline V gene sequence: CDR1 SGHTA, CDR2 FQGTGA.

This chain links TRBV5-4 with TRBJ2-7; D remains ambiguous. This CDR3 has 14 residues. V gave up 4 bases and J gave up 0 bases, with 11 bases separating them. Germline CDR1 is SGHNT and CDR2 is YYREEE (reference sequence). This CDR3 reads CASSLGESSYEQYF. DNA for the CDR3: TGTGCCAGCAGCCTGGGTGAGAGCTCCTACGAGCAGTACTTC.